This TCR beta chain was found in a study of CD8+ T cells in alopecia areata. A FACSAria was used to sort CD4+ and CD8+ T cells. These cells came from PBMCs. Following RNA extraction, reverse transcription yielded cDNA that acted as the sequencing template. Profiled with immunoSEQ multiplex PCR; TCRdb holds only in-frame clones, not every one. Seen here are around 82,000 clones, roughly 51% observed once, and the top ten hold around 5%. This TCR came from a human donor with alopecia areata. The sequencing sample was made of NKG2D-high CD8+ T cells sorted from blood.

This CDR3 reads CASRYGQGPSYEQYF. CDR3 DNA: TGTGCCAGCAGGTACGGACAGGGCCCGTCCTACGAGCAGTACTTC. The chain is built from TRBV28 and TRBJ2-7, with 8 bases that match TRBD1. Trimming at V came to 6 bases and at J to 1 base, leaving 8 bases not matched to a gene. The length of the CDR3 is 15 residues. Germline-derived CDR1 and CDR2 are MDHEN and SYDVKM.